This passage covers 15 T cell receptor beta chains from one sample sequenced in a study of blood T cell repertoires in COVID-19. Generated by immunoSEQ multiplex PCR, the TCRdb table keeps only in-frame clones and is missing some. This sample has about 120,000 clones, with around 89% found just once. Material for sequencing was peripheral blood. Every receptor here comes from a human donor with acute or convalescent COVID-19. The donor label of this sample is uncertain.

This chain uses TRBV14 with TRBJ2-7; 7 nucleotides agree with TRBD2. CDR1 and CDR2 (germline): SGHDN, FVKESK. The junction had 12 bases not matched to a gene; V was cut back by 4 bases and J by 3 bases. The CDR3 has 16 residues. CDR3 nucleotides: TGTGCCAGCAGCCCCCTCGGGAGTTCGGGAGGCTACGAGCAGTACTTC. Protein: CASSPLGSSGGYEQYF.

V gene TRBV27 combines with J gene TRBJ1-4; unclear D gene. The CDR3 covers 18 residues. Trimming removed 1 base from V and 10 bases from J, with 25 bases in between. CDR1 is MNHEY, CDR2 SMNVEV, per germline (reference sequence). The CDR3 loop is CASSLFGNPGSPPRKLFF. The CDR3 region has the DNA TGTGCCAGCAGTTTATTCGGCAATCCGGGATCCCCGCCGAGAAAACTGTTTTTT.

This chain connects TRBV7-9 to TRBJ2-1; no clear D gene. CDR1 is SEHNR, CDR2 FQNEAQ, per germline (reference sequence). The CDR3 is made up of 14 amino acids. Between the trimmed V and J ends, which lost 4 bases and 7 bases, there was a span of 14 bases. This CDR3 is CASSSPPEANEQFF. CDR3 DNA sequence: TGTGCCAGCAGCTCCCCCCCTGAGGCTAATGAGCAGTTCTTC.

The CDR3 DNA reads as TGCAGCGCAGGGGAGGACTACTACGAGCAGTACTTC. Translated: CSAGEDYYEQYF. The chain is built from TRBV29-1 and TRBJ2-7, with D perhaps TRBD1 or TRBD2 (6 bases each). The germline V and J ends were trimmed by 7 bases and 3 bases, with 13 bases remaining between them. The germline CDR1 and CDR2 sequences are SQVTM and ANQGSEA. The CDR3 is 12 residues long.

The rearrangement joins TRBV28 to TRBJ2-1; maybe TRBD2 (6 bases). From germline, CDR1 is MDHEN and CDR2 SYDVKM. V lost 3 bases to trimming and J lost 9 bases, with 21 bases between them. This CDR3 has 16 residues. CDR3 loop: CASSFIGSSFAREQFF. The CDR3 DNA follows: TGTGCCAGCAGTTTTATCGGGAGCTCTTTCGCCCGTGAGCAGTTCTTC.

V is TRBV5-1 and J is TRBJ2-3; 10 positions match TRBD2. Trimming removed 5 bases from V and 4 bases from J; junction bases left unmatched: 7. Germline V CDR1 and CDR2: SGHRS, YFSETQ. The CDR3 runs to 15 residues. CDR3 DNA: TGCGCCAGCAGTTCGGGACTAGCGACGCCAGATACGCAGTATTTT. The encoded protein is CASSSGLATPDTQYF.

The chain carries TRBV28 and TRBJ2-7; no clear D gene. Germline loops: CDR1 MDHEN, CDR2 SYDVKM. V was trimmed by 6 bases and J by 3 bases, leaving 12 bases between them. The CDR3 covers 13 residues. CDR3 sequence (DNA): TGTGCCAGCAGCCCCGACATTGTCTACGAGCAGTACTTC. Amino acid sequence: CASSPDIVYEQYF.

The chain combines TRBV25-1 with TRBJ1-2, with 9 bases aligning to TRBD1. The CDR3 has 14 residues. From germline, CDR1 is MGHDK and CDR2 SYGVNS. Germline trimming cut 7 bases from V and 3 bases from J; bases unmatched to any gene: 6. Here the CDR3 reads CASTSTGGDYGYTF. CDR3 sequence (DNA): TGTGCCAGCACTTCGACAGGGGGTGACTATGGCTACACCTTC.

The chain couples TRBV7-9 to TRBJ1-5, with D uncertain. The CDR3 totals 13 residues. V lost 1 base and J lost 4, with 5 bases in between. Germline assignment: CDR1 SEHNR and CDR2 FQNEAQ (reference sequence). CDR3 sequence reads: CASSLDGNQPQHF. The DNA for the CDR3 is TGTGCCAGCAGCTTAGACGGGAATCAGCCCCAGCATTTT.

The V call is TRBV12-3 or TRBV12-4, the J call TRBJ1-5; a weak D match, TRBD1 (6 bases). The CDR3 extends over 13 amino acids. Trimming pared 7 bases from V and 6 bases from J, leaving 13 bases between. The CDR3 bases are TGTGCCAGCACCCAGGGGTTAAGTCAGCCCCAGCATTTT. Translated, it gives CASTQGLSQPQHF.

On this clone: A read error may account for a junction end that differs from germline. This chain connects TRBV6-1 to TRBJ2-1, with 15 positions matching TRBD2. Per germline, CDR1 MNHNS and CDR2 SASEGT. CDR3 length: 16 residues. CDR3 loop: CASSGTSGRAYNEQFF. In DNA, the CDR3 is TGTGCCAGCAGTGGGACTAGCGGGAGGGCCTATAATGAGCAGTTCTTC.

V and J are TRBV30 and TRBJ1-1; TRBD1 matches at 11 bases. Germline lookup yields CDR1 GTSNPN and CDR2 SVGIG (reference sequence). With 4 bases clipped from V and 3 bases from J, the junction kept 10 bases outside the gene matches. The CDR3 sequence is 16 residues long. In DNA form, the CDR3 reads TGTGCCTGGATTTTCGGACAGGGGGCCTTGTACACTGAAGCTTTCTTT. This codes for CAWIFGQGALYTEAFF.

The chain uses TRBV7-6 and TRBJ2-5; D gene unclear. CDR1 is SGHVS, CDR2 FNYEAQ, per germline. The CDR3 runs to 12 residues. Between the trimmed V and J ends, which lost 7 bases and 5 bases, there was a span of 11 bases. For the CDR3, the DNA is TGTGCCAGCACCTCAAGCTGGGAGACCCAGTACTTC. This translates into CASTSSWETQYF.

This sequence joins TRBV25-1 and TRBJ2-3; 9 positions match TRBD2. The germline V gene has CDR1 MGHDK and CDR2 SYGVNS. The CDR3 has 14 amino acids. Trimming cost V 6 bases and J 5 bases; bases outside gene matches: 6. The CDR3 DNA reads TGTGCCAGCAGATCTAGCGGGGCGGAAGATACGCAGTATTTT. Protein product: CASRSSGAEDTQYF.

The chain has TRBV10-3 and TRBJ1-4; 8 bases align to TRBD1. The germline CDR1 and CDR2 sequences are ENHRY and SYGVKD. This CDR3 has 16 amino acids. V lost 3 bases, J lost 5 bases, and 8 bases stayed unmatched. As DNA, the CDR3 is TGTGCCATCAGTGAAGAGGCGACAGGGGAGAATGAAAAACTGTTTTTT. This gives the protein CAISEEATGENEKLFF.